This T cell receptor beta chain was sequenced for a study of identifying expanded T cells in peripheral blood. During the collection period, no donor immune events like infections were recorded. CDR1 and CDR2 from the germline V gene are MNHEY and SMNVEV (reference sequence). The CDR3 runs to 17 residues. V gave up 2 bases and J gave up 0 bases, with 11 bases separating them. TCRdb keeps only in-frame clones here, not all; method: immunoSEQ multiplex PCR. The data show some 96,000 clones, around nine tenths seen once. Study-level findings and limits: Technical replicates showed roughly 1.2 changed clones; about two weeks roughly 16; four weeks 19. Clone count variance between approximately 2-week samples rose with total template count.

With regard to this clone: What it binds is unknown.

The sample comprised blood. The sequence was collected from a person aged 18 to 75 in good health. The genes are TRBV27 and TRBJ2-6; D is unclear. The CDR3: CASSLNGPGSGANVLTF. DNA of the CDR3: TGTGCCAGCAGTTTAAATGGGCCAGGCTCTGGGGCCAACGTCCTGACTTTC.